These T cell receptor beta chains were read from a single sample in a study of molecular identifiers for immune sequencing clone quantification. TCRdb reprocessed the PCR reads with MiXCR, giving one entry per CDR3 protein. The sample holds approximately 500,000 distinct CDR3 sequences, 25% seen once. Material for sequencing was naive CD8+ T cells from blood, with Jurkat cell RNA spiked in. These receptors all come from a human donor in good health. Some libraries in this study had Jurkat cell RNA spiked in. The CDR3 runs from the conserved cysteine through the conserved F or W. Fields, in order: V gene, CDR3 length, clone size, J gene, D gene, CDR3 protein, CDR3 DNA. A D gene is named only where the DNA matches it firmly. Clone size is shown for a subset of rows, as once, few, many or a class of expanded clone.

TRBV6-6	19	few	TRBJ2-5	.	CASSYPIGPDRRYQETQYF	TGTGCCAGCAGTTACCCCATTGGCCCTGACAGGAGGTACCAAGAGACCCAGTACTTC
TRBV11-2	14	few	TRBJ2-3	.	CASSFQGPRDTQYF	TGTGCCAGCAGCTTCCAGGGTCCCCGAGATACGCAGTATTTT
TRBV12-3/TRBV12-4	12	.	TRBJ1-1	.	CASSPSGPEAFF	TGTGCCAGCAGTCCGTCCGGCCCTGAAGCTTTCTTT
TRBV4-2	18	.	TRBJ2-7	TRBD2	CASSQFGSGKEWSYEQYF	TGTGCCAGCAGCCAATTCGGTAGCGGGAAAGAGTGGTCCTACGAGCAGTACTTC
TRBV4-3	15	few	TRBJ1-4	TRBD1	CASSTTGGGDEKLFF	TGCGCCAGCAGCACTACAGGGGGCGGTGATGAAAAACTGTTTTTT
TRBV6-2/TRBV6-3	15	.	TRBJ2-1	TRBD2	CASSTGLAGDNEQFF	TGTGCCAGCAGTACAGGACTAGCGGGGGACAATGAGCAGTTCTTC
TRBV6-2/TRBV6-3	15	many	TRBJ2-7	.	CASSFGTRSSYEQYF	TGTGCCAGCAGCTTCGGGACCCGAAGCTCCTACGAGCAGTACTTC
TRBV28	16	.	TRBJ2-3	.	CASRDTAEVVADTQYF	TGTGCCAGCAGGGATACAGCGGAAGTGGTGGCAGATACGCAGTATTTT
TRBV11-1	18	.	TRBJ2-7	TRBD2	CASSEAGTSGPGGYEQYF	TGTGCCAGCAGCGAAGCCGGGACTAGCGGCCCTGGCGGATACGAGCAGTACTTC
TRBV4-1	14	few	TRBJ1-2	.	CASSPVAANYGYTF	TGCGCCAGCAGCCCCGTGGCAGCTAACTATGGCTACACCTTC
TRBV3-1	13	few	TRBJ2-7	.	CASSQVLTYEQYF	TGTGCCAGCAGCCAAGTGCTCACCTACGAGCAGTACTTC
TRBV7-9	14	many	TRBJ2-7	.	CASSPPTGTYEQYF	TGTGCCAGCAGCCCCCCAACAGGGACCTACGAGCAGTACTTC
TRBV29-1	12	many	TRBJ1-1	.	CSGRTANTEAFF	TGCAGCGGACGGACGGCAAACACTGAAGCTTTCTTT
TRBV14	15	many	TRBJ2-7	TRBD1	CASSQYTGELYEQYF	TGTGCCAGCAGCCAATATACAGGGGAACTGTACGAGCAGTACTTC
TRBV11-2	17	.	TRBJ2-6	TRBD2	CASSPTSGSSGANVLTF	TGTGCCAGCAGCCCGACTAGCGGGAGCTCTGGGGCCAACGTCCTGACTTTC
TRBV4-3	15	few	TRBJ2-4	.	CASSQSRGVGNIQYF	TGCGCCAGCAGCCAAAGCCGAGGGGTAGGAAACATTCAGTACTTC
TRBV13	17	.	TRBJ2-7	TRBD2	CASSPTGTSGGDVEQYF	TGTGCCAGCAGCCCCACCGGGACTAGCGGGGGGGATGTGGAGCAGTACTTC
TRBV2	16	.	TRBJ2-3	.	CASSEVGKFSTDRQYF	TGTGCCAGCAGTGAAGTGGGAAAATTTAGCACAGATAGGCAGTATTTT
TRBV5-1	15	many	TRBJ1-1	TRBD1	CASSRMTGLNTEAFF	TGCGCCAGCAGCCGAATGACAGGGCTGAACACTGAAGCTTTCTTT
TRBV5-1	15	many	TRBJ2-7	TRBD2	CASSLAAAGGYEQYF	TGCGCCAGCAGCTTGGCGGCGGCGGGAGGATACGAGCAGTACTTC
TRBV20-1	13	few	TRBJ2-7	.	CSARPSGSYEQYF	TGCAGTGCTAGGCCCTCGGGCTCCTACGAGCAGTACTTC
TRBV7-3	14	many	TRBJ2-7	.	CASSLMEGGYEQYF	TGTGCCAGCAGCTTAATGGAAGGGGGCTACGAGCAGTACTTC
TRBV5-1	14	.	TRBJ1-3	.	CASSQGWGGNTIYF	TGCGCCAGCAGCCAGGGATGGGGAGGAAACACCATATATTTT
TRBV4-3	15	many	TRBJ1-5	TRBD1	CASSQGTGRNQPQHF	TGCGCCAGCAGCCAAGGGACAGGCCGCAATCAGCCCCAGCATTTT
TRBV10-3	18	few	TRBJ2-2	TRBD2	CAISGGLAGGSNTGELFF	TGTGCCATCAGCGGAGGACTAGCGGGGGGCTCGAACACCGGGGAGCTGTTTTTT
TRBV30	18	few	TRBJ2-3	TRBD1	CAWSVDRGLSPSTDTQYF	TGTGCCTGGAGTGTGGACAGGGGGCTCTCCCCAAGCACAGATACGCAGTATTTT
TRBV9	15	.	TRBJ2-3	.	CASSNGPADSDTQYF	TGTGCCAGCAGCAATGGACCAGCGGACTCAGATACGCAGTATTTT
TRBV20-1	14	many	TRBJ2-1	.	CSAIGAHPYNEQFF	TGCAGTGCTATCGGGGCCCACCCGTACAATGAGCAGTTCTTC
TRBV4-1	15	few	TRBJ2-7	.	CASSHRTGTTYEQYF	TGCGCCAGCAGCCACCGGACAGGGACTACCTACGAGCAGTACTTC
TRBV3-1	12	many	TRBJ1-1	.	CASSQGSTEAFF	TGTGCCAGCAGCCAGGGTAGCACTGAAGCTTTCTTT
TRBV6-2/TRBV6-3	16	few	TRBJ2-2	TRBD2	CASRGLAGGVTGELFF	TGTGCCAGCAGAGGACTAGCGGGAGGGGTCACCGGGGAGCTGTTTTTT
TRBV5-4	16	many	TRBJ2-3	TRBD2	CASSLGLAGGTDTQYF	TGTGCCAGCAGCCTCGGACTAGCGGGAGGTACAGATACGCAGTATTTT
TRBV9	14	.	TRBJ1-1	.	CASELLLYGTEAFF	TGTGCCAGCGAGCTCTTACTTTATGGGACTGAAGCTTTCTTT
TRBV4-1	16	once	TRBJ2-7	TRBD1	CASNQDPGTGGYEQYF	TGCGCCAGCAACCAAGATCCCGGGACAGGGGGGTACGAGCAGTACTTC
TRBV5-1	15	many	TRBJ2-3	.	CASSLFGDSTDTQYF	TGCGCCAGCAGCTTGTTCGGGGATAGCACAGATACGCAGTATTTT
TRBV12-3/TRBV12-4	12	.	TRBJ2-7	.	CASIGDGYEQYF	TGTGCCAGCATCGGGGACGGCTACGAGCAGTACTTC
TRBV20-1	14	.	TRBJ1-3	.	CSARISNPGNTIYF	TGCAGTGCTAGAATCTCGAACCCTGGAAACACCATATATTTT
TRBV6-5	14	.	TRBJ2-1	TRBD1	CASSYGQGVVEQFF	TGTGCCAGCAGTTACGGGCAGGGGGTAGTCGAGCAGTTCTTC
TRBV7-2	13	many	TRBJ2-3	.	CASSSPTTDTQYF	TGTGCCAGCAGCTCACCGACTACAGATACGCAGTATTTT
TRBV25-1	10	many	TRBJ2-7	.	CASGTYEQYF	TGTGCCAGCGGGACCTACGAGCAGTACTTC
TRBV6-1	14	.	TRBJ2-7	.	CATKFLGATYEQYF	TGTGCCACCAAGTTCCTGGGGGCGACCTACGAGCAGTACTTC
TRBV29-1	14	.	TRBJ2-2	.	CSVGWGAYTGELFF	TGCAGCGTTGGCTGGGGGGCCTATACCGGGGAGCTGTTTTTT
TRBV4-1	18	few	TRBJ2-2	TRBD1	CASSLRTGTGANTGELFF	TGCGCCAGCAGCCTTCGGACCGGGACAGGGGCGAACACCGGGGAGCTGTTTTTT
TRBV20-1	16	few	TRBJ1-1	.	CSALAVGAGKNTEAFF	TGCAGTGCTTTAGCTGTGGGGGCGGGAAAGAACACTGAAGCTTTCTTT
TRBV30	12	.	TRBJ2-1	.	CAWTSSQYEQFF	TGTGCCTGGACCTCAAGCCAGTATGAGCAGTTCTTC